A selection of T cell receptor beta chains follows, all from one sample in a study of graft-versus-host responses after intestinal transplantation. Produced via immunoSEQ multiplex PCR; TCRdb's table is partial and in-frame only. This sample carries about 90,000 clones, about 93% of them seen once, and the ten largest clones take 0.45% to 0.6%. Their antigen targets remain unknown. The sequencing used unstimulated CD8+ T cells sorted from spleen or lymph node cells, collected before intestinal transplant. The receptors originated from a human donor who received an intestinal transplant. CDR3s include the opening cysteine and the closing phenylalanine or tryptophan. Each record gives: clone size, D gene, V gene, CDR3 protein. A D gene is named only where the DNA matches it firmly. Clone sizes are given selectively: once, few, many, or a class where the clone is expanded.

>NA|TRBD1|TRBV7-9
CASSGDRGPADYGYTF
>NA|TRBD2|TRBV5-8
CASSLGTRYSTDTQYF
>NA|NA|TRBV7-9
CASSLGTGTDTQYF
>NA|NA|TRBV5-8
CASSPGDTIFEAFF
>NA|TRBD2|TRBV6-5
CASSLSHSGRAEQFF
>NA|TRBD1|TRBV4-3
CASSQDLRTGAGELFF
>NA|NA|TRBV2
CASSEEQPAYYGYTF
>NA|TRBD2|TRBV7-9
CASSLHRTSADTQYF
>NA|NA|TRBV30
CAWSVRVTGTEAFF
>NA|TRBD1|TRBV27
CASSNSPGQGNQPQHF
>NA|NA|TRBV27
CASSLSPWLASYNEQFF
>NA|TRBD1|TRBV5-1
CASSLEDRGSDTQYF
>NA|TRBD1|TRBV7-2
CASSSSGTVYDYEQYF
>NA|NA|TRBV27
CASKKIPRVISGANVLTF
>once|TRBD2|TRBV19
CASSIDGGLAGGNEQFF
>NA|TRBD1|TRBV5-1
CASSWRQGVGNSPLHF
>NA|TRBD1|TRBV11-3
CASSPSQGRNTEAFF
>NA|NA|TRBV6-5
CASSPHSGYEQYF
>NA|TRBD1|TRBV6-1
CASSDRVSQGFQETQYF
>NA|TRBD2|TRBV5-1
CASSFGGNLNEQFF
>NA|TRBD1|TRBV4-2
CASSQERTGTGVQPQHF
>once|TRBD2|TRBV7-9
CASSLGLGLTDTQYF
>NA|TRBD1|TRBV14
CASSQGFRGRSRIEETQYF
>NA|TRBD1|TRBV5-1
CASSVGTGLNTIYF
>NA|NA|TRBV4-2
CASSGRDLAYNEQFF
>few|NA|TRBV10-2
CASSELGHTNSPLHF
>NA|TRBD1|TRBV11-2
CASSQSTGVDEQYF
>NA|NA|TRBV9
CASSPVGTGSYEQYF
>NA|TRBD2|TRBV28
CASSLKSGGAYNEQFF
>NA|NA|TRBV13
CASSLGGRDYEQYF
>NA|NA|TRBV6-5
CASSYGAELFEQYF
>NA|NA|TRBV28
CASSLTVNTEAFF
>NA|NA|TRBV10-2
CASSVSDNYGYTF
>NA|NA|TRBV4-1
CASSQERGMGNYGYTF
>NA|NA|TRBV5-6
CASRGEGNTEAFF
>NA|TRBD1|TRBV4-3
CASSQEAGQGSFGANVLTF
>NA|TRBD2|TRBV29-1
CSVEIRLAGYNEQFF
>NA|TRBD1|TRBV7-6
CASSSGTGPNEKLFF
>once|TRBD1|TRBV28
CASSSGTGVTEAFF
>NA|TRBD2|TRBV6-1
CASSEVGLAAYNEQFF
>NA|TRBD1|TRBV5-1
CASSLGQGGYEQYF
>once|NA|TRBV7-8
CASSLGPGAYEQYF
>NA|TRBD1|TRBV4-1
CASSLQGADYGYTF
>NA|NA|TRBV23-1
CASSHWQGGTGELFF
>NA|NA|TRBV19
CASSPYTGVDEQFF
>once|NA|TRBV9
CASSVATSNIQYF
>NA|NA|TRBV29-1
CSVAARGYEQYF
>NA|NA|TRBV5-6
CASSFGEAGDQEANYGYTF
>NA|TRBD1|TRBV4-2
CASSQAGQGAISGNTIYF
>NA|NA|TRBV5-8
CASSLSRQRYGYTF
>NA|NA|TRBV21-1
CASSKAQQGPLCTEAFF
>NA|TRBD2|TRBV7-9
CASSSQGLAGGRETQYF
>few|TRBD1|TRBV6-6
CASSRTGRDQPQHF
>NA|NA|TRBV11-2
CASSLDSGGNGYTF
>NA|TRBD1|TRBV5-3
CARSLTLTGANTGELFF
>NA|NA|TRBV6-1
CASSGSGLKDTQYF
>NA|NA|TRBV27
CASRGGVGTDTQYF
>NA|NA|TRBV28
CASSTSYEQYF
>once|TRBD1|TRBV19
CATQIGQGSEKLFF
>NA|NA|TRBV6-5
CASSYPGFYGYTF